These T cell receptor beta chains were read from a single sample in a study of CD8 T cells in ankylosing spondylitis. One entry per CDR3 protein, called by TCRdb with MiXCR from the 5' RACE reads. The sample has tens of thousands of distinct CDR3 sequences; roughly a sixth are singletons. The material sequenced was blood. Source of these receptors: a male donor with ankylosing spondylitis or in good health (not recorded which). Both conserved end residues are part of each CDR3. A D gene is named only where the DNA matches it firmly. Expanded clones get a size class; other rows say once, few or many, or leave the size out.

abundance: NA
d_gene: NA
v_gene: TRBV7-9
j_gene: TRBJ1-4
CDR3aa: CASSPTDSNEKLFF
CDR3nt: TGTGCCAGCAGCCCGACGGACAGCAATGAAAAACTGTTTTTT

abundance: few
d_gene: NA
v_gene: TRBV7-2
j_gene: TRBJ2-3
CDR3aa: CASSLGGSETQYF
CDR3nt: TGTGCCAGCAGCTTAGGGGGTTCAGAGACGCAGTATTTT

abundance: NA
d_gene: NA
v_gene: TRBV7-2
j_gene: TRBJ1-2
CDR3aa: CASTLSRSSSSYGYTF
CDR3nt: TGTGCCAGCACCTTAAGTCGGTCTTCTTCCTCCTATGGCTACACCTTC

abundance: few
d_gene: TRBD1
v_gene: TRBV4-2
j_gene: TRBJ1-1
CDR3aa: CASSLRRGLAEAFF
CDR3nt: TGTGCCAGCAGCCTTCGCAGGGGGCTCGCTGAAGCTTTCTTT

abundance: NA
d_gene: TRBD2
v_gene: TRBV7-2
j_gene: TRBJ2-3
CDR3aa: CASSTLAGASTDTQYF
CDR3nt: TGTGCCAGCAGCACCCTAGCGGGGGCTAGCACAGATACGCAGTATTTT

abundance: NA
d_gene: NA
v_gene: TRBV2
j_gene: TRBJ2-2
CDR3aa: CASSGPGRDGELFF
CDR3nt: TGTGCCAGCAGTGGCCCTGGACGGGACGGGGAGCTGTTTTTT

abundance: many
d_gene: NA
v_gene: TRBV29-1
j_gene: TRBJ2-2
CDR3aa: CSVDLVAGELFF
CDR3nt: TGCAGCGTTGACTTGGTCGCCGGGGAGCTGTTTTTT

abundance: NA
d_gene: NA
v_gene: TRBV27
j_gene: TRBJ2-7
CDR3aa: CASSLGGRSAYEQYF
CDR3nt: TGTGCCAGCAGTTTAGGAGGACGGAGCGCCTACGAGCAGTACTTC

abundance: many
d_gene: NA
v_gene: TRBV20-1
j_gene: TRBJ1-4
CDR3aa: CSAGEGTIDEKLFF
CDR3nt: TGCAGTGCAGGGGAAGGGACGATTGATGAAAAACTGTTTTTT

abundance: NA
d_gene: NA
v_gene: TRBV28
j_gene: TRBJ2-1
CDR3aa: CASNLLAAQSYNEQFF
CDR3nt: TGTGCCAGCAACCTACTCGCGGCCCAGTCCTACAATGAGCAGTTCTTC

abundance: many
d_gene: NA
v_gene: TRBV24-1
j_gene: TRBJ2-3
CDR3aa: CATSDPSTDRTDTQYF
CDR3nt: TGTGCCACCAGTGACCCTTCGACAGACCGCACAGATACGCAGTATTTT

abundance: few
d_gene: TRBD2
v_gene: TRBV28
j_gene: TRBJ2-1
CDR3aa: CASGPLAGGLYEQFF
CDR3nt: TGTGCCAGCGGGCCCCTAGCGGGGGGGCTTTATGAGCAGTTCTTC

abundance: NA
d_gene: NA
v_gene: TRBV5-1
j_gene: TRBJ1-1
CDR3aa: CASSLMTGNFAEAFF
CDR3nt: TGCGCCAGCAGTCTTATGACAGGAAACTTTGCCGAAGCTTTCTTT

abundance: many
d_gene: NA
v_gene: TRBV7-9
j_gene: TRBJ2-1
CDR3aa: CASSPKEGYNEQFF
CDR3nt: TGTGCCAGCAGCCCAAAGGAGGGATACAATGAGCAGTTCTTC